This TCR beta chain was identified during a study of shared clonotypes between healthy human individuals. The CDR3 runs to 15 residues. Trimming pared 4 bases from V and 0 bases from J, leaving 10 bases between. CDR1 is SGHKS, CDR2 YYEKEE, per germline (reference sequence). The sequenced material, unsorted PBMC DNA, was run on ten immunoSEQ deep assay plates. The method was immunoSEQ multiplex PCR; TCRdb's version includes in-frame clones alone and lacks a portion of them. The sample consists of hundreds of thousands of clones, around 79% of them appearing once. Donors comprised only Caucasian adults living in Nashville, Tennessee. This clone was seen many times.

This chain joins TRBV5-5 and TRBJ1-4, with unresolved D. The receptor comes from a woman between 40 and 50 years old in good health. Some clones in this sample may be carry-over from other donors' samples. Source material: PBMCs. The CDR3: CASSPLVATNEKLFF. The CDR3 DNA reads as TGTGCCAGCAGCCCCCTGGTCGCAACTAATGAAAAACTGTTTTTT.